This entry is about one T cell receptor (beta chain). The CDR3 is made up of 15 amino acids. The V and J ends lost 4 bases and 8 bases, in that order; junction bases with no gene match: 9. Germline CDR1 SGDLS, CDR2 YYNGEE. The method was immunoSEQ multiplex PCR; TCRdb's version includes in-frame clones alone and lacks a portion of them. The sample has tens of thousands of clones; 70% to 85% are singletons. The sample belongs to a study of blood T cell repertoires in COVID-19. Overall study context: Sites across the United States, Italy and Spain contributed samples from acute and convalescent COVID-19. The cDNA or gDNA used as material had been derived from T cells, B-cell-depleted T cells, or PBMCs.

This TCR came from a man aged 55 to 70 with active or convalescent COVID-19. V gene TRBV9 combines with J gene TRBJ1-4, with TRBD1 matching 9 bases. Sample: peripheral blood. The CDR3 region is CASSPWTGVGEKLFF. The CDR3 DNA reads TGTGCCAGCAGCCCCTGGACAGGGGTAGGGGAAAAACTGTTTTTT.